The TCR beta chain under discussion was sequenced for a study of beta chain features in type 1 diabetes. Background on the study: Summed over all samples, the examined sorted cells came to roughly 110 million. The study, taken as a whole, reports: Type 1 diabetes patients showed a moderate but significant shortening of TCRB CDR3s in all four CD4+ subsets.

The study reverse transcribed the entire isolated RNA, so it sequenced expressed TCRB transcripts. Some 3.3 million reads per sample on average were obtained from naive, central memory and regulatory T cell samples. Method: immunoSEQ multiplex PCR; TCRdb's copy keeps in-frame clones and lacks some. The data show hundreds of thousands of clones, about an eighth seen once. This clone was counted only a few times. As yet, its antigen is unknown. In the same sample, other DNA sequences code for this CDR3. Sequencing was carried out using naive CD4+ T cells from blood. The receptor was derived from a man younger than 35 with type 1 diabetes.

The CDR3 DNA follows: TGTGCCAGCAGCGTAGCTGGGCTCAATGAGCAGTTCTTC. Translation gives CASSVAGLNEQFF. The chain joins TRBV9 to TRBJ2-1; D call uncertain. CDR1 and CDR2 from the germline V gene are SGDLS and YYNGEE. CDR3 length: 13 amino acids. Trimming took 0 bases from V and 6 from J, leaving 7 bases between them.